This T cell receptor beta chain was sequenced in a study of shared clonotypes between healthy human individuals. Produced via immunoSEQ multiplex PCR; TCRdb's table is partial and in-frame only. The table has over 2 million clones, around 93% seen once. This CDR3 comprises 17 residues. The germline CDR1 and CDR2 sequences are MDHEN and SYDVKM. After removal of 7 bases from V and 1 base from J, the junction contained 13 bases not matched to a gene. The source is a man between 18 and 29 years old in good health. Some clones in this sample may be carry-over from other donors' samples. The chain carries TRBV28 and TRBJ1-1; 9 nucleotides line up with TRBD1. The sample taken for sequencing was naive CD4+ T cells from PBMCs. Subset here: CD45RA+ positively selected. CDR3 DNA sequence: TGTGCCAGCACCACGACCGGGACAGGGTATGAGAACACTGAAGCTTTCTTT. Protein product: CASTTTGTGYENTEAFF. Drawing the rest from reference TRBV28 and TRBJ1-1, the complete variable domain is DVKVTQSSRYLVKRTGEKVFLECVQDMDHENMFWYRQDPGLGLRLIYFSYDVKMKEKGDIPEGYSVSREKKERFSLILESASTNQTSMYLCASTTTGTGYENTEAFFGQGTRLTVV.